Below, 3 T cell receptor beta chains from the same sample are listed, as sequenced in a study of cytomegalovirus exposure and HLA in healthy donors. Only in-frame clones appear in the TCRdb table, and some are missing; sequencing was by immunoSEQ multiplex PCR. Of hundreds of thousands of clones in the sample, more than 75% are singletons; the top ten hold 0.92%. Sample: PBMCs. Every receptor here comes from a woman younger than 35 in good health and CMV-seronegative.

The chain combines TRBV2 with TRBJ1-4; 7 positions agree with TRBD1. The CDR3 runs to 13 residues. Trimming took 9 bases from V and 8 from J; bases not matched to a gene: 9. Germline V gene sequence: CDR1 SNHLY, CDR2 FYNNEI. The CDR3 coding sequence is TGTGCCAGTAACACTGGGACAGTCGAAAAACTGTTTTTT. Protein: CASNTGTVEKLFF. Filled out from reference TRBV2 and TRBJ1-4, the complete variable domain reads EPEVTQTPSHQVTQMGQEVILRCVPISNHLYFYWYRQILGQKVEFLVSFYNNEISEKSEIFDDQFSVERPDGSNFTLKIRSTKLEDSAMYFCASNTGTVEKLFFGSGTQLSVL.

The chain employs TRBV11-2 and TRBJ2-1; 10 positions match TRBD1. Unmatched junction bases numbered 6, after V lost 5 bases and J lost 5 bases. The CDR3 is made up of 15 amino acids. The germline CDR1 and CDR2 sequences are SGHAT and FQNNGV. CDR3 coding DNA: TGTGCCAGCAGCCCGGGACAGGGGCGAAACAATGAGCAGTTCTTC. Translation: CASSPGQGRNNEQFF.

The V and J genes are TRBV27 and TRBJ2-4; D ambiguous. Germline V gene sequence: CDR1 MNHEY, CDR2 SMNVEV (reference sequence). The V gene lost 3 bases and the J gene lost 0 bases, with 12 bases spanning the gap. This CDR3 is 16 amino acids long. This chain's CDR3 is CASSFQVLLAKNIQYF. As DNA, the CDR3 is TGTGCCAGCAGTTTTCAAGTCTTACTAGCCAAAAACATTCAGTACTTC.